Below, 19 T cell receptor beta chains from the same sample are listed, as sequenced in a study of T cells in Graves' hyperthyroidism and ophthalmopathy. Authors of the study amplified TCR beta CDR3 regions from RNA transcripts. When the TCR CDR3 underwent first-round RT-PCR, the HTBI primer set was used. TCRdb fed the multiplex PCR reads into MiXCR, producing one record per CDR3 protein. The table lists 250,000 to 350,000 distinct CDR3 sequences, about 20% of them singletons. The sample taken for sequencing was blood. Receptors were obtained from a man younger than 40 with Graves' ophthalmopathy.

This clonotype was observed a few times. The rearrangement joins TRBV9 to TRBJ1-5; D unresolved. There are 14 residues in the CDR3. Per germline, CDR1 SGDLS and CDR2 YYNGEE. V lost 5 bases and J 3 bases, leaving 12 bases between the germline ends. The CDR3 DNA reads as TGTGCCAGCAGTCAAGGTCCCTTCAATCAGCCCCAGCATTTT. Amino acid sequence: CASSQGPFNQPQHF.

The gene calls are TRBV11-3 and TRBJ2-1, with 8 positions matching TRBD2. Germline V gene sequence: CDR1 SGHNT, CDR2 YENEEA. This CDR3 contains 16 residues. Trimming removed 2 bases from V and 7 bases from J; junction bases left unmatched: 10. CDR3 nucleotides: TGTGCCAGCAGCTTAAAAAAGACTAGCGATTGGAATGAGCAGTTCTTC. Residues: CASSLKKTSDWNEQFF.

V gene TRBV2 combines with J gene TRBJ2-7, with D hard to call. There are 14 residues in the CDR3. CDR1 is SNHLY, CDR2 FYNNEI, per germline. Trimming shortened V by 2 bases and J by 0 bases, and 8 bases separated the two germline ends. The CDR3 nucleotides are TGTGCCAGCAGTGAATCTATCGGCTCCTACGAGCAGTACTTC. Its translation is CASSESIGSYEQYF.

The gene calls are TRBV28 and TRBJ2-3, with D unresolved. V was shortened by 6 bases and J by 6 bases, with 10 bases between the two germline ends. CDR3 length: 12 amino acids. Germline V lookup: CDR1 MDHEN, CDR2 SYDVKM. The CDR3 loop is CASRKTKDTQYF. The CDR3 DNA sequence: TGTGCCAGCAGAAAGACCAAGGATACGCAGTATTTT.

The CDR3 nucleotides read TGTGCCTGGAGTCATACTGACAGCACCGGGGAGCTGTTTTTT. This translates into CAWSHTDSTGELFF. The rearrangement uses TRBV30 and TRBJ2-2; possible D gene TRBD1, 5 bases. Germline CDR1 GTSNPN, CDR2 SVGIG (reference sequence). V lost 2 bases and J lost 4, with 11 bases in between. This CDR3 has 14 amino acids.

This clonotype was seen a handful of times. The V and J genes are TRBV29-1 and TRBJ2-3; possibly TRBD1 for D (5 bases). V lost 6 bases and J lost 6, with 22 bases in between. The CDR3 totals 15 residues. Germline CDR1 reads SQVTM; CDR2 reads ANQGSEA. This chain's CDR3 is CSVGRGLGISDTQYF. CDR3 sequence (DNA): TGCAGCGTAGGAAGGGGTTTAGGGATCTCGGATACGCAGTATTTT.

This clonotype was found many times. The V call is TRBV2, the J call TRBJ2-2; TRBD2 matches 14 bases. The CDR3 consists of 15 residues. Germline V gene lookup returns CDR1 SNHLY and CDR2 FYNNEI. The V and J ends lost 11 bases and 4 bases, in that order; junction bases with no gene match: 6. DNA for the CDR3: TGTGCCGGGGGACTAGCGGGAGCGGGCACCGGGGAGCTGTTTTTT. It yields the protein CAGGLAGAGTGELFF.

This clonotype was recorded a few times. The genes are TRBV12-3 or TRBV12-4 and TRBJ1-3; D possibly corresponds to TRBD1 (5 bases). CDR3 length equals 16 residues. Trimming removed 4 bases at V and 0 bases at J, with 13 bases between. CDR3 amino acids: CASSSRWGGSGNTIYF. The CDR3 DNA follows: TGTGCCAGCAGTTCCCGATGGGGGGGCTCTGGAAACACCATATATTTT.

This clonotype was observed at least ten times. The CDR3, as DNA: TGTGCCAGCAGCCAATCTCCAGGGGGCGCGGGGCAGCCCCAGCATTTT. It is translated as CASSQSPGGAGQPQHF. This sequence joins TRBV3-1 and TRBJ1-5, with TRBD1 matching over 8 bases. This CDR3 comprises 16 residues. Germline trimming cut 2 bases from V and 7 bases from J; bases unmatched to any gene: 10. Germline-derived CDR1 and CDR2 are LGHDT and YNNKEL (reference sequence).

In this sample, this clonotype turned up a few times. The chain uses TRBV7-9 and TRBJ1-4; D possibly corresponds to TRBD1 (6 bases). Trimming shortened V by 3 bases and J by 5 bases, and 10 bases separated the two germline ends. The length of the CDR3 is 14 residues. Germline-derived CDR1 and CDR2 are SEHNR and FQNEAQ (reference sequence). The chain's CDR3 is CASSLTGVNEKLFF. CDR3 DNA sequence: TGTGCCAGCAGCTTGACAGGAGTGAATGAAAAACTGTTTTTT. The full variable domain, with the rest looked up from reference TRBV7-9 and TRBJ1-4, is DTGVSQNPRHKITKRGQNVTFRCDPISEHNRLYWYRQTLGQGPEFLTYFQNEAQLEKSRLLSDRFSAERPKGSFSTLEIQRTEQGDSAMYLCASSLTGVNEKLFFGSGTQLSVL.

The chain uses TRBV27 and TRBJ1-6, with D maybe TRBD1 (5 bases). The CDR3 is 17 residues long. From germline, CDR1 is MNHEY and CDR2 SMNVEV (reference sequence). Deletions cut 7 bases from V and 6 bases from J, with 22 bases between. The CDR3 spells CASKLAGQLGSNSPLHF. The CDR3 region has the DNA TGTGCCAGCAAACTGGCCGGACAATTGGGCTCTAATTCACCCCTCCACTTT.

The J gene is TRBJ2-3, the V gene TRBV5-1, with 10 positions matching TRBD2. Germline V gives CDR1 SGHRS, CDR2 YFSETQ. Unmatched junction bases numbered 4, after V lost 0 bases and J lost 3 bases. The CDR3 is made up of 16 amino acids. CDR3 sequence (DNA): TGCGCCAGCAGCTTGGAGCCTAGCGGGAGTACAGATACGCAGTATTTT. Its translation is CASSLEPSGSTDTQYF.

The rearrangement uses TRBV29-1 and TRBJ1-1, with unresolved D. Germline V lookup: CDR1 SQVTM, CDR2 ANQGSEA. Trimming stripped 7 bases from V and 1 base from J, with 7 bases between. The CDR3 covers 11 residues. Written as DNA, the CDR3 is TGCAGCGGCGACCGGAACACTGAAGCTTTCTTT. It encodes CSGDRNTEAFF.

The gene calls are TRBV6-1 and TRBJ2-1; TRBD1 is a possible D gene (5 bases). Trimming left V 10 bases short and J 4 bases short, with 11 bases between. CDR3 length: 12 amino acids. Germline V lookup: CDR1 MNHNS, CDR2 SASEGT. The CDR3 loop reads CATTAFYNEQFF. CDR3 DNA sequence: TGTGCCACGACAGCTTTTTACAATGAGCAGTTCTTC.

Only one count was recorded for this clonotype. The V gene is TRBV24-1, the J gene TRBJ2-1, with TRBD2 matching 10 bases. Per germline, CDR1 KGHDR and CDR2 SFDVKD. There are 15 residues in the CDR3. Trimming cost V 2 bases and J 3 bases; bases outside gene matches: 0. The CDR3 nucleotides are TGTGCCACCAGTGATTGGACTAGCGGCTACAATGAGCAGTTCTTC. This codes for CATSDWTSGYNEQFF.

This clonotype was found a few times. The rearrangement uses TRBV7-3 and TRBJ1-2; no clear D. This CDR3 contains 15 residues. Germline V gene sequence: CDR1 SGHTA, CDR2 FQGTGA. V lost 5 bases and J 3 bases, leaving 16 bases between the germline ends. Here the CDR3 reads CASSPGRQADYGYTF. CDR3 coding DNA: TGTGCCAGCAGCCCCGGACGGCAAGCCGACTATGGCTACACCTTC.

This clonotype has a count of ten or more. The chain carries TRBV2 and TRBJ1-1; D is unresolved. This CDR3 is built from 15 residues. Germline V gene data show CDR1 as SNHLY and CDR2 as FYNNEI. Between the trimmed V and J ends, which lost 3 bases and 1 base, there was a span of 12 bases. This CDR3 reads CASSDLGTRNTEAFF. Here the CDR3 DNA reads TGTGCCAGCAGTGACCTCGGCACGAGGAACACTGAAGCTTTCTTT.

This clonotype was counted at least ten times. The chain's CDR3 is CASSIRDRGPSTEAFF. The CDR3 coding sequence is TGTGCCAGCAGTATCCGGGACAGGGGGCCGTCCACTGAAGCTTTCTTT. The chain has TRBV12-3 or TRBV12-4 and TRBJ1-1; 12 bases match TRBD1. There are 16 residues in the CDR3. With V trimmed by 5 bases and J by 4 bases, 8 bases remained unmatched.

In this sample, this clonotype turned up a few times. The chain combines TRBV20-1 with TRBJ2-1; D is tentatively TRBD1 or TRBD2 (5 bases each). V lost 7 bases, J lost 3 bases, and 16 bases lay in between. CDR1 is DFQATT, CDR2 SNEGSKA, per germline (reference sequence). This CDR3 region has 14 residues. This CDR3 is CSGGRGTFYNEQFF. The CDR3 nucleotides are TGCAGTGGGGGGAGAGGGACCTTCTACAATGAGCAGTTCTTC.